This T cell receptor beta chain was profiled in a study of blood T cell repertoires in COVID-19. Libraries were prepared by immunoSEQ multiplex PCR; TCRdb keeps only in-frame clonotypes and omits some of them. The profile shows 90,000 to 130,000 clones, 76% of them singletons. CDR1 and CDR2 (germline): SGHDN, FVKESK. The junction had 9 bases not matched to a gene; V was cut back by 2 bases and J by 7 bases. The CDR3 sequence is 16 residues long. The TCR comes from a woman at least 80 years old with acute or convalescent COVID-19. The specimen was peripheral blood. J is TRBJ2-1 and V is TRBV14; TRBD2 matches at 9 bases. CDR3 sequence (DNA): TGTGCCAGCAGCCAACTTATTAGCGGGAGTTGGAATGAGCAGTTCTTC. This codes for CASSQLISGSWNEQFF.